Below, one T cell receptor (beta chain) is given with its context. Its target is unknown. The germline V gene encodes CDR1 MNHEY and CDR2 SVGEGT. The V end lost 0 bases, the J end lost 14 bases, and 15 bases lay between the germline ends. The CDR3 contains 13 residues. The entry originates in a study of vaccination effects on CD4 cells after COVID-19. Study information: The median interval between the second dose and post-vaccine sampling was 72 days.

Clones were read by immunoSEQ multiplex PCR, and TCRdb kept only the in-frame ones, dropping some. The sample shows tens of thousands of clones, 73% of them seen only once. Cells that had been cultured for ten to eleven days were the source of isolated CD4+ T cells. Participants were given two doses of BNT162b2 or mRNA-1273 vaccine. The chain recombines TRBV6-2 or TRBV6-3 with TRBJ2-3; D call uncertain. This TCR derives from a human donor who received a COVID-19 vaccine. The material was CD4+ T cells from PBMCs cultured without peptide, obtained after COVID-19 vaccination. The CDR3 reads CASSYSNSLGLYF. The DNA for the CDR3 is TGTGCCAGCAGTTACTCGAACTCCCTCGGTCTGTATTTT.